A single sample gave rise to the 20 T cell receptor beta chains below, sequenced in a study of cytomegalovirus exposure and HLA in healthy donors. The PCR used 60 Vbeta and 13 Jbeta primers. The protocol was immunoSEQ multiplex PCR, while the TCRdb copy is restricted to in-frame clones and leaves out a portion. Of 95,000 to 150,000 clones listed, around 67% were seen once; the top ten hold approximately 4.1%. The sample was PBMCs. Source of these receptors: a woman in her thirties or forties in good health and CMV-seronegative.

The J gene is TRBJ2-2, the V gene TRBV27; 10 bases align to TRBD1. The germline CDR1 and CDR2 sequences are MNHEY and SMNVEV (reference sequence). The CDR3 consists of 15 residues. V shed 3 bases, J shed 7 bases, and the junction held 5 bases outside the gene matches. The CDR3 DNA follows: TGTGCCAGCAGTTTCGACAGGGGGCTTTTCGGGGAGCTGTTTTTT. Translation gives CASSFDRGLFGELFF.

CDR3 sequence reads: CASSRLLGAYEQYF. For the CDR3, the DNA is TGTGCCAGCAGCAGACTACTAGGAGCCTACGAGCAGTACTTC. The chain has TRBV7-2 and TRBJ2-7; perhaps TRBD2 as D (5 bases). Per germline, CDR1 SGHTA and CDR2 FQGNSA. The CDR3 loop spans 14 amino acids. V gave up 5 bases and J gave up 2 bases, with 13 bases separating them.

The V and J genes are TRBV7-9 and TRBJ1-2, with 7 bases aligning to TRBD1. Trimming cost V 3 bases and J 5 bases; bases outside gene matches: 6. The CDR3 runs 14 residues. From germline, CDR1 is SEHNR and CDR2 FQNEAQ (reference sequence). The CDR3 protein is CASSFGDRVYGYTF. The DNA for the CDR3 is TGTGCCAGCAGCTTCGGAGACAGGGTTTATGGCTACACCTTC.

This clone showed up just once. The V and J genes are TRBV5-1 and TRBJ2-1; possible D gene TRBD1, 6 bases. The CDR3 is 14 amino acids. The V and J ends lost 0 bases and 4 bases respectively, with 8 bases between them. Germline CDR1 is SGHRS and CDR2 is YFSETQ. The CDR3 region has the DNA TGCGCCAGCAGCTTGGGGGGGCGATACAATGAGCAGTTCTTC. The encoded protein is CASSLGGRYNEQFF.

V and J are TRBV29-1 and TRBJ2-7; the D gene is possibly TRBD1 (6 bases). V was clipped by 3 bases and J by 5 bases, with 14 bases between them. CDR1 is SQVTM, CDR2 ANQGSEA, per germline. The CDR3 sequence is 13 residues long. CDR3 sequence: CSVEGTGLNEQYF. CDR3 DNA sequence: TGCAGCGTTGAGGGTACAGGGCTAAACGAGCAGTACTTC.

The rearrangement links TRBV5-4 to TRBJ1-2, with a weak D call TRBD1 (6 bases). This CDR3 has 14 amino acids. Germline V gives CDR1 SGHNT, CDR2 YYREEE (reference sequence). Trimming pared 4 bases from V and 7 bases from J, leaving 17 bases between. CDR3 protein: CASSALQGQSGYTF. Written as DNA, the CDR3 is TGTGCCAGCAGCGCGCTACAGGGCCAGAGTGGCTACACCTTC.

CDR3 amino acids: CASSPPGGEETQYF. DNA for the CDR3: TGTGCCAGCTCACCACCTGGGGGGGAAGAGACCCAGTACTTC. The chain employs TRBV18 and TRBJ2-5, with 7 bases lining up with TRBD2. This CDR3 is built from 14 residues. Germline assignment: CDR1 KGHSH and CDR2 LQKENI. The ends lost 0 bases at V and 3 bases at J; junction bases unmatched: 1. Combining the CDR3 with reference TRBV18 and TRBJ2-5 gives the whole variable domain NAGVMQNPRHLVRRRGQEARLRCSPMKGHSHVYWYRQLPEEGLKFMVYLQKENIIDESGMPKERFSAEFPKEGPSILRIQQVVRGDSAAYFCASSPPGGEETQYFGPGTRLLVL.

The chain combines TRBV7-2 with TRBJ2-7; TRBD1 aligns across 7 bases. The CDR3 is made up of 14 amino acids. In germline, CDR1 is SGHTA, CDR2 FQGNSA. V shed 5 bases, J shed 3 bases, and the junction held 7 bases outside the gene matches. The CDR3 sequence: CASSPGQASYEQYF. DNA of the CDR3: TGTGCCAGCAGCCCCGGACAGGCGAGCTACGAGCAGTACTTC.

CDR3 residues: CASGWAPGAEAFF. The CDR3 DNA is TGTGCTAGTGGTTGGGCCCCGGGGGCTGAAGCTTTCTTT. This chain joins TRBV12-5 and TRBJ1-1, with D maybe TRBD1 (5 bases). This CDR3 comprises 13 residues. V was trimmed by 4 bases and J by 6 bases, leaving 12 bases between them. The germline V gene encodes CDR1 LGHNT and CDR2 FRNRAP.

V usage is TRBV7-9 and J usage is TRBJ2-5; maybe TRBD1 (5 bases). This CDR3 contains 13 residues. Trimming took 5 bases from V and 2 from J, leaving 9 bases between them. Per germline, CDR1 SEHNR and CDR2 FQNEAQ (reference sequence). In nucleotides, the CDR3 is TGTGCCAGCAGCCCACGACAGCAAGAGACCCAGTACTTC. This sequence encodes CASSPRQQETQYF.

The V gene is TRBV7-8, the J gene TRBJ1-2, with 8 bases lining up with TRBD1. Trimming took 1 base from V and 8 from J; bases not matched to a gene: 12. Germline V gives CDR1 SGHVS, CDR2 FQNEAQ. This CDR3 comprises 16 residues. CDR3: CASSLGGRGRSGGYTF. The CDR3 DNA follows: TGTGCCAGCAGCTTAGGGGGCAGGGGGCGATCTGGAGGCTACACCTTC.

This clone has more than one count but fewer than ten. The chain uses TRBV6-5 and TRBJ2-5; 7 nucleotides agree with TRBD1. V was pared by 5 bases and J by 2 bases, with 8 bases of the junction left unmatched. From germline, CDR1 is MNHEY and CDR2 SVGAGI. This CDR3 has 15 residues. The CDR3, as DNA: TGTGCCAGCAGTCGAAGACAGGGAAGGCAAGAGACCCAGTACTTC. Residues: CASSRRQGRQETQYF.

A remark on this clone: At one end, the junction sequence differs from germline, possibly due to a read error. CDR3 nucleotide sequence: TGTTCCAGCAGCTCCCCCGATGAGCAGTTCTTC. It is translated as CSSSSPDEQFF. The genes are TRBV7-9 and TRBJ2-1; the D is unclear. The CDR3 runs 11 residues. Germline V gene sequence: CDR1 SEHNR, CDR2 FQNEAQ (reference sequence). Combining the CDR3 with reference TRBV7-9 and TRBJ2-1 gives the whole variable domain DTGVSQNPRHKITKRGQNVTFRCDPISEHNRLYWYRQTLGQGPEFLTYFQNEAQLEKSRLLSDRFSAERPKGSFSTLEIQRTEQGDSAMYLCSSSSPDEQFFGPGTRLTVL.

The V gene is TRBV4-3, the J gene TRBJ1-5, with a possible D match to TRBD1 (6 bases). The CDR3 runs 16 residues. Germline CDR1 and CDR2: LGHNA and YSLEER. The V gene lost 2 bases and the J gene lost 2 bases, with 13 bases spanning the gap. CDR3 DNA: TGCGCCAGCAGCCAAATCCAGGGGCAAGGCAATCAGCCCCAGCATTTT. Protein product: CASSQIQGQGNQPQHF.

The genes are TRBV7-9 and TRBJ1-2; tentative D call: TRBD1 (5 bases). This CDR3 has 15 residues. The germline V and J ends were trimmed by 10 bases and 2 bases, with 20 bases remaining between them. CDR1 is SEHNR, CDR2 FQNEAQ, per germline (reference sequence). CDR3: CAIARADSRNYGYTF. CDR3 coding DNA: TGTGCCATCGCCCGGGCCGACAGCAGAAACTATGGCTACACCTTC.

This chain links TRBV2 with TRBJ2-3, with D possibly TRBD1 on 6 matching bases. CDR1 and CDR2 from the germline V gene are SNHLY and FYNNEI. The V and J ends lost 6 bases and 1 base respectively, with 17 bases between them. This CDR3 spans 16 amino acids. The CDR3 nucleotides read TGTGCCAGCAGATCTAAATCCGGGACACGCACAGATACGCAGTATTTT. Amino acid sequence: CASRSKSGTRTDTQYF.

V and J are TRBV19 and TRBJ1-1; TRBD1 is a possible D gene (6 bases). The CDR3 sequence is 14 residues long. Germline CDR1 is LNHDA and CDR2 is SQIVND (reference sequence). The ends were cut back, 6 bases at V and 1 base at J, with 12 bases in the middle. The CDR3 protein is CASRQGRGNTEAFF. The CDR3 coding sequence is TGTGCCAGTAGACAGGGAAGGGGGAACACTGAAGCTTTCTTT.

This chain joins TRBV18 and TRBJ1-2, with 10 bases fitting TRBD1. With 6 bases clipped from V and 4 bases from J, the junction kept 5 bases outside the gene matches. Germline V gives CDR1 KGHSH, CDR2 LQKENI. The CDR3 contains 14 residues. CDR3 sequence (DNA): TGTGCCAGCTCTGGACAGGGGGATTCCTATGGCTACACCTTC. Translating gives CASSGQGDSYGYTF.

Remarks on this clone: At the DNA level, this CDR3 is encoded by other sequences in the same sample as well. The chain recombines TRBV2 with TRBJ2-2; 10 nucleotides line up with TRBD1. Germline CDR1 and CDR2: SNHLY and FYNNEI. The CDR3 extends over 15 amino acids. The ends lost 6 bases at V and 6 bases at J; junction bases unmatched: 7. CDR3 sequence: CASSLRDRGAGELFF. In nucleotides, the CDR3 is TGTGCCAGCAGCCTCCGGGACAGGGGTGCCGGGGAGCTGTTTTTT.

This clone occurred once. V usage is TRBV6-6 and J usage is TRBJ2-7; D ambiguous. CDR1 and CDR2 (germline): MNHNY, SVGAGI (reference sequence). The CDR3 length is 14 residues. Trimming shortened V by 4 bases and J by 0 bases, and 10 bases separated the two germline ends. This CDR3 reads CASSLEPSSYEQYF. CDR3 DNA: TGTGCCAGCAGTTTAGAACCCTCCTCCTACGAGCAGTACTTC.